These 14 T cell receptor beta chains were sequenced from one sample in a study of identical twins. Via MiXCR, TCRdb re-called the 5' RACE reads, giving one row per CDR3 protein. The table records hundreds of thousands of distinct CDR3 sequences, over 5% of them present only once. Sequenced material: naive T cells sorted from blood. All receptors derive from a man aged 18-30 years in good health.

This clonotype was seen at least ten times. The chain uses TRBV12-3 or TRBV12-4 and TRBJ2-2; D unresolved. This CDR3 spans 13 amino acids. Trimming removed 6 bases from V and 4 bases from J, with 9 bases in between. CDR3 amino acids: CASRVRGTGELFF. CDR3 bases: TGTGCCAGCAGAGTAAGAGGCACCGGGGAGCTGTTTTTT.

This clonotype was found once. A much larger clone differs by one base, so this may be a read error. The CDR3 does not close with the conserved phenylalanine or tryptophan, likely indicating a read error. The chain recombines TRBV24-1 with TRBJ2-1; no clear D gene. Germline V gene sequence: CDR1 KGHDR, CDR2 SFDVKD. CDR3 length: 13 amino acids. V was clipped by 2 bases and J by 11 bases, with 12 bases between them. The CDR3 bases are TGTGCCACCAGTGATTCCCCCAGTCAGAAGCAGTTCGTC. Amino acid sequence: CATSDSPSQKQFV.

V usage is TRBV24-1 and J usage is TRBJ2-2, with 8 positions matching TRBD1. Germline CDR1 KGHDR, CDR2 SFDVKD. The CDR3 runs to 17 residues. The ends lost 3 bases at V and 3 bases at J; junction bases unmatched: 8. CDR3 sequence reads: CATSDPQTGGYTGELFF. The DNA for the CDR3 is TGTGCCACCAGTGATCCCCAAACAGGGGGTTACACCGGGGAGCTGTTTTTT.

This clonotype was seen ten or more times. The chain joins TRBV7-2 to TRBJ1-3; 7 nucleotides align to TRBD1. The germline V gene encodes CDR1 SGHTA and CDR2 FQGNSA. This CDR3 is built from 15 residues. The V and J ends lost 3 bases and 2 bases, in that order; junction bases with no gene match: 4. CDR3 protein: CASSFRQGAGNTIYF. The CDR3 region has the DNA TGTGCCAGCAGCTTCAGACAGGGAGCTGGAAACACCATATATTTT.

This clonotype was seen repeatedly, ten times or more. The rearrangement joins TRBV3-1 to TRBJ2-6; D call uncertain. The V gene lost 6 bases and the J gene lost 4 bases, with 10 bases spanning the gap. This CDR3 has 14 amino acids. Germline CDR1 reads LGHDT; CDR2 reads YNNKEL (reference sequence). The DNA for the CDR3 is TGTGCCAGCAGGCTTAGTGCGGGGGCCAACGTCCTGACTTTC. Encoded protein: CASRLSAGANVLTF.

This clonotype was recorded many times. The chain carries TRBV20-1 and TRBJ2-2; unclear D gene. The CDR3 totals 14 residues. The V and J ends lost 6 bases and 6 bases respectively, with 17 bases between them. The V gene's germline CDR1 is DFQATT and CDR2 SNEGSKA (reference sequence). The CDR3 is CSAPKGPRPGELFF. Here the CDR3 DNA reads TGCAGTGCCCCGAAAGGCCCCCGACCCGGGGAGCTGTTTTTT.

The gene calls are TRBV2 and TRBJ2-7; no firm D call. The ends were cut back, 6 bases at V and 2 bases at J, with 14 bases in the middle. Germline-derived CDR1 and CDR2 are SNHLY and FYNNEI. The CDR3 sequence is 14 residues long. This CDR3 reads CASRGNSQPYEQYF. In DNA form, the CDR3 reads TGTGCCAGCAGGGGGAACTCCCAACCCTACGAGCAGTACTTC.

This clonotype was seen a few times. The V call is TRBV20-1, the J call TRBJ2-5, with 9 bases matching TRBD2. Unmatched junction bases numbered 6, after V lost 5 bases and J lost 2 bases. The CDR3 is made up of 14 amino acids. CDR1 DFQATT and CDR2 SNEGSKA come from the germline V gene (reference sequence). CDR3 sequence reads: CSAQIAGAQETQYF. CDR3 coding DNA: TGCAGTGCTCAAATAGCGGGGGCGCAAGAGACCCAGTACTTC.

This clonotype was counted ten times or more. Written as DNA, the CDR3 is TGCAGTGCGACAGGGTCCGAGCAGTACTTC. This gives the protein CSATGSEQYF. This chain connects TRBV20-1 to TRBJ2-7, with 7 bases identical to TRBD1. The CDR3 runs to 10 residues. The ends lost 6 bases at V and 6 bases at J; junction bases unmatched: 2. CDR1 is DFQATT and CDR2 is SNEGSKA in the germline V gene (reference sequence).

Here the CDR3 DNA reads TGTGCCAGCAGTTCTTTTACAGGGCCCGGGGAGCTGTTTTTT. Translating gives CASSSFTGPGELFF. V and J are TRBV25-1 and TRBJ2-2, with D perhaps matching TRBD1 (6 bases). V gave up 5 bases and J gave up 6 bases, with 13 bases separating them. CDR1 and CDR2 from the germline V gene are MGHDK and SYGVNS. The CDR3 length is 14 residues.

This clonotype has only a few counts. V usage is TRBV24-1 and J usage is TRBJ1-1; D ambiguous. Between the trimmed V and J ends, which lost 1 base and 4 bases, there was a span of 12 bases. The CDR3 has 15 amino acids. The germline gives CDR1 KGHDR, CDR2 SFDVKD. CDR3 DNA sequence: TGTGCCACCAGTGATTTTTTAGGAGAGGGCACTGAAGCTTTCTTT. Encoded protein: CATSDFLGEGTEAFF.

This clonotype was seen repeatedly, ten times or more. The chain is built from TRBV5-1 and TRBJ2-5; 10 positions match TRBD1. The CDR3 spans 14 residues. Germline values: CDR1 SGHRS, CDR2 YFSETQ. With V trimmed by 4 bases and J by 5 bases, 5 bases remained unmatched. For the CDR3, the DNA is TGCGCCAGCAGCCGACAGGGGGCTGGTGAGACCCAGTACTTC. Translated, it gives CASSRQGAGETQYF.

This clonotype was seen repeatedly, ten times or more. CDR3 amino acids: CASVKDPYV. CDR3 DNA: TGCGCCAGCGTGAAGGATCCGTACGTC. The chain links TRBV4-1 to TRBJ2-7; no clear D. Germline V gene data show CDR1 as MGHRA and CDR2 as YSYEKL. V lost 8 bases and J lost 12, with 11 bases in between. CDR3 size: 9 residues.

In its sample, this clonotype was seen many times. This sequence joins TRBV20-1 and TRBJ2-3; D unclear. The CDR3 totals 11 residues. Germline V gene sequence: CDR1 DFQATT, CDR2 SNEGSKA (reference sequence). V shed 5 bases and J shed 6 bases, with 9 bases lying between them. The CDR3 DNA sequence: TGCAGTGCTCCAACTGGGGATACGCAGTATTTT. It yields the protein CSAPTGDTQYF.